This TCR beta chain was sequenced during a study of regulatory T cells in long-lasting Graves disease. Only a few counts were recorded for this clonotype. Arm-PCR with iRepertoire HTBI primers amplified the CDR3 regions for these TCR beta libraries. From the multiplex PCR reads, TCRdb called clonotypes with MiXCR, one entry per CDR3 protein. The sample records about 420,000 distinct CDR3 sequences, 23% being singletons. The time point is: persistent/refractory GD, antithyroid drugs over 5 years with positive TRAb. The TCR library used RNA extracted from PBMCs. Patient provenance is recorded as an endocrinology department in Xi'an, China. The CDR3 contains 16 residues. Germline V gene data show CDR1 as LNHDA and CDR2 as SQIVND (reference sequence). Trimming removed 4 bases at V and 4 bases at J, with 17 bases between.

V usage is TRBV19 and J usage is TRBJ1-5; a weak D match, TRBD1 (6 bases). The sample consisted of peripheral blood mononuclear cells (PBMCs), taken when the disease was refractory, from a patient treated with antithyroid drugs. The source is a female donor with Graves disease. The CDR3 loop reads CASSNPPDSSNQPQHF. The CDR3, as DNA: TGTGCCAGTAGTAACCCACCGGACAGTTCAAATCAGCCCCAGCATTTT.